This entry describes one T cell receptor (beta chain). Its antigen is undetermined. The sample is drawn from a study of human T cells and chemical hapten exposure. Looking at the study overall: Enrolled patients were predominantly female and had alopecia areata, totalis or universalis. General study points: Following DPC sensitization, TCRs present above 1 in 1000 frequency showed no change.

The time point: patch test 2, 6 weeks after DPC sensitization. The treatment is: therapeutic diphenylcyclopropenone sensitization with weekly scalp DPC. MiXCR was run by TCRdb on the RACE reads, yielding one entry per CDR3 protein. The sample consists of under 75,000 distinct CDR3 sequences, 8.5% of them appearing once. The CDR3 has 15 amino acids. V dropped 4 bases and J dropped 2; count of bases not matched to a gene: 3. In germline, CDR1 is SGHRS, CDR2 YFSETQ. Here the sequenced sample was whole blood, taken in connection with sensitization to the hapten diphenylcyclopropenone (DPC). The receptor comes from a woman aged 45-60 years with alopecia areata. Some clones in this sample may be carry-over from other donors' samples. The chain uses TRBV5-1 and TRBJ2-1; TRBD1 aligns across 10 bases. The CDR3, as DNA: TGCGCCAGCAGCCGGGACAGGGGAACCTACAATGAGCAGTTCTTC. Translation gives CASSRDRGTYNEQFF.